This entry lists 26 T cell receptor beta chains sequenced from one sample in a study of cytomegalovirus exposure and HLA in healthy donors (dated by TCRdb to about 2017). Libraries were prepared through the immunoSEQ multiplex PCR assay. For the multiplex PCR, a mixture combining 60 forward primers for TCR Vbeta segments and 13 reverse primers for TCR Jbeta segments was used. TCRdb carries this immuneACCESS record with in-frame sequences only. Its versions omit some clonotypes, under half of them owing to an unresolved V gene in the studies checked, with the rest unexplained. Counted in this sample were 200,000 to 300,000 clones; just under 85% of them appeared once. Of the sample, more than 1.5% falls within the top ten clones. The source material was PBMCs. The receptors were sampled from a woman aged 35 to 49 in good health and CMV-seropositive.

The rearrangement uses TRBV6-5 and TRBJ1-1; D call uncertain. The CDR3 totals 13 residues. The germline gives CDR1 MNHEY, CDR2 SVGAGI. V was cut by 8 bases and J by 5 bases, with 15 bases left in between. The CDR3 DNA follows: TGTGCCAGCCGGAGTTCTGCGGCAACTGAAGCTTTCTTT. This encodes CASRSSAATEAFF.

This chain joins TRBV9 and TRBJ2-1; 8 bases agree with TRBD2. The CDR3 extends over 16 amino acids. The trim removed 4 bases at V and 9 bases at J, leaving 15 bases unmatched. Germline CDR1 is SGDLS and CDR2 is YYNGEE. CDR3 DNA: TGTGCCAGCAGCACCCCCCCCAGCGGGAGAGTATCTGAGCAGTTCTTC. This sequence encodes CASSTPPSGRVSEQFF.

This clone was picked up one time. This sequence joins TRBV27 and TRBJ2-2, with D possibly matching TRBD2 (6 bases). The V gene lost 5 bases and the J gene lost 1 base, with 11 bases spanning the gap. The CDR3 is 15 amino acids. The germline V gene has CDR1 MNHEY and CDR2 SMNVEV (reference sequence). The CDR3 is CASSHRDLNTGELFF. The CDR3 nucleotides read TGTGCCAGCAGTCACCGGGACTTGAACACCGGGGAGCTGTTTTTT.

V gene TRBV11-2 combines with J gene TRBJ2-3, with 8 bases matching TRBD2. J gave up 6 bases and V 3 bases, and 8 bases lay outside the gene matches. The germline V gene has CDR1 SGHAT and CDR2 FQNNGV. The CDR3 contains 15 residues. DNA for the CDR3: TGTGCCAGCAGCTTTCGCGGGAGGCCGGGGGATACGCAGTATTTT. It translates to CASSFRGRPGDTQYF.

The V and J genes are TRBV6-5 and TRBJ2-7; 12 bases agree with TRBD2. The CDR3 runs 14 residues. CDR1 and CDR2 (germline): MNHEY, SVGAGI. Unmatched junction bases numbered 5, after V lost 7 bases and J lost 4 bases. CDR3 DNA: TGTGCCAGCACCGAGACTAGCGGGAGTTACGAGCAGTACTTC. Protein sequence: CASTETSGSYEQYF.

The chain has TRBV11-2 and TRBJ2-3; 7 bases agree with TRBD2. The CDR3 sequence is 16 residues long. The V segment lost 3 bases and the J segment 3 bases; nucleotides outside the gene matches: 9. Germline-derived CDR1 and CDR2 are SGHAT and FQNNGV. CDR3 protein: CASSLGGGPVTDTQYF. DNA for the CDR3: TGTGCCAGCAGCTTGGGGGGAGGGCCGGTAACAGATACGCAGTATTTT.

On this clone itself: Other DNA sequences in the sample encode the same CDR3. The chain links TRBV7-3 to TRBJ1-1; tentatively, D is TRBD1 (6 bases). This CDR3 has 13 amino acids. Trimming took off 5 bases at V and 3 bases at J, with 10 bases between the two ends. Looked up from germline, CDR1 is SGHTA and CDR2 is FQGTGA. The CDR3 spells CASSLRGDTEAFF. CDR3 coding DNA: TGTGCCAGCAGCCTCAGGGGCGACACTGAAGCTTTCTTT.

The chain carries TRBV18 and TRBJ2-2, with a tentative D call TRBD1 (7 bases). The CDR3 is 15 amino acids. Germline CDR1 and CDR2: KGHSH and LQKENI. Trimming removed 6 bases at V and 0 bases at J, with 11 bases between. The CDR3 nucleotides read TGTGCCAGCTCGGGGGGACAGTCGAACACCGGGGAGCTGTTTTTT. Amino acid sequence: CASSGGQSNTGELFF.

CDR3 DNA: TGTGCCAGCAGCTTGTTGGGACAGGGGGGCGAGCAGTACTTC. It codes for CASSLLGQGGEQYF. This chain joins TRBV5-5 and TRBJ2-7; 11 bases fit TRBD1. V dropped 1 base and J dropped 6; count of bases not matched to a gene: 3. Germline V gene data show CDR1 as SGHKS and CDR2 as YYEKEE (reference sequence). The CDR3 has 14 amino acids.

This chain uses TRBV5-4 with TRBJ1-2, with TRBD1 identical over 10 bases. The V and J ends lost 3 bases and 4 bases, in that order; junction bases with no gene match: 9. CDR1 is SGHNT and CDR2 is YYREEE in the germline V gene (reference sequence). The CDR3 sequence is 16 residues long. This CDR3 is CASSSVDRGDIYGYTF. The CDR3 DNA sequence: TGTGCCAGCAGCTCGGTGGACAGGGGGGATATCTATGGCTACACCTTC.

The chain is built from TRBV27 and TRBJ2-3; D remains ambiguous. Per germline, CDR1 MNHEY and CDR2 SMNVEV (reference sequence). The CDR3 sequence is 13 residues long. V shed 5 bases and J shed 6 bases, with 12 bases lying between them. CDR3 in DNA: TGTGCCAGCAGTCTTGGAGAATGGGATACGCAGTATTTT. It encodes CASSLGEWDTQYF.

V gene TRBV28 combines with J gene TRBJ1-2; 8 bases align to TRBD1. The ends lost 6 bases at V and 4 bases at J; junction bases unmatched: 4. The CDR3 totals 13 residues. CDR1 is MDHEN and CDR2 is SYDVKM in the germline V gene. Here the CDR3 reads CASSPGQGYGYTF. CDR3 nucleotides: TGTGCCAGCAGCCCTGGACAGGGCTATGGCTACACCTTC.

This clone has just a few counts. For the CDR3, the DNA is TGCGCCAGCAGCCAAGAGGGGCAGCAAGAGACCCAGTACTTC. Translation: CASSQEGQQETQYF. The chain joins TRBV4-3 to TRBJ2-5, with TRBD1 as a possible D gene (5 bases). This CDR3 region has 14 residues. Per germline, CDR1 LGHNA and CDR2 YSLEER. V lost 0 bases to trimming and J lost 2 bases, with 7 bases between them.

The genes are TRBV27 and TRBJ2-1, with 8 bases matching TRBD1. Germline CDR1 is MNHEY and CDR2 is SMNVEV (reference sequence). V dropped 5 bases and J dropped 6; count of bases not matched to a gene: 0. The CDR3 spans 12 residues. The chain's CDR3 is CASSGQGNEQFF. DNA for the CDR3: TGTGCCAGCAGTGGACAGGGCAATGAGCAGTTCTTC.

The chain joins TRBV21-1 to TRBJ2-2; the table's D call of TRBD2 was not tested on the DNA. TRBV21-1 is a recognized pseudogene. The CDR3 is 19 residues long. CDR3 protein: CASSKALSSGRADTGELFF. CDR3 DNA: TGTGCCAGCAGCAAAGCGCTAAGTAGCGGGAGGGCCGACACCGGGGAGCTGTTTTTT.

The chain uses TRBV19 and TRBJ1-2; the D gene is possibly TRBD1 (6 bases). Per the germline V gene, CDR1 is LNHDA and CDR2 is SQIVND (reference sequence). V shed 5 bases and J shed 1 base, with 11 bases lying between them. This CDR3 region has 14 residues. The CDR3: CASSPWTDNYGYTF. The CDR3 region has the DNA TGTGCCAGTAGTCCGTGGACAGATAACTATGGCTACACCTTC. Complete variable domain (other parts from reference TRBV19 and TRBJ1-2): DGGITQSPKYLFRKEGQNVTLSCEQNLNHDAMYWYRQDPGQGLRLIYYSQIVNDFQKGDIAEGYSVSREKKESFPLTVTSAQKNPTAFYLCASSPWTDNYGYTFGSGTRLTVV.

This chain uses TRBV4-3 with TRBJ1-1; perhaps TRBD1 as D (5 bases). This CDR3 is 15 amino acids long. Trimming removed 0 bases from V and 4 bases from J, with 12 bases in between. Germline assignment: CDR1 LGHNA and CDR2 YSLEER. The CDR3 region is CASSQEVRGGTEAFF. CDR3 DNA: TGCGCCAGCAGCCAAGAAGTAAGGGGCGGCACTGAAGCTTTCTTT.

J is TRBJ1-1 and V is TRBV19; D call uncertain. Trimming took 2 bases from V and 10 from J, leaving 8 bases between them. The CDR3 totals 11 residues. CDR1 and CDR2 (germline): LNHDA, SQIVND (reference sequence). DNA for the CDR3: TGTGCCAGTAGTATAACCGGGGTAGCTTTCTTT. Translation gives CASSITGVAFF.

This chain joins TRBV30 and TRBJ1-2; D gene unclear. CDR1 and CDR2 from the germline V gene are GTSNPN and SVGIG (reference sequence). This CDR3 spans 14 amino acids. CDR3 region: CACAAFGGNYGYTF. CDR3 coding DNA: TGTGCTTGTGCCGCTTTTGGCGGGAACTATGGCTACACCTTC.

The chain uses TRBV25-1 and TRBJ2-1, with 9 bases identical to TRBD2. CDR3 size: 15 residues. Germline CDR1 is MGHDK and CDR2 is SYGVNS. V was pared by 4 bases and J by 4 bases, with 5 bases of the junction left unmatched. The CDR3 loop reads CASSGAGGRYNEQFF. CDR3 nucleotides: TGTGCCAGCAGTGGTGCGGGAGGGCGGTACAATGAGCAGTTCTTC.

The genes are TRBV11-2 and TRBJ1-1; 7 bases are shared with TRBD1. Germline V gene lookup returns CDR1 SGHAT and CDR2 FQNNGV. The CDR3 runs to 14 residues. With V trimmed by 5 bases and J by 1 base, 4 bases remained unmatched. The CDR3 nucleotides read TGTGCCAGCAGCCGGACAGGCGAGAACACTGAAGCTTTCTTT. This codes for CASSRTGENTEAFF.

The chain employs TRBV7-3 and TRBJ2-2; D is perhaps TRBD1 (7 bases). The ends were cut back, 5 bases at V and 7 bases at J, with 17 bases in the middle. In germline, CDR1 is SGHTA, CDR2 FQGTGA. This CDR3 region has 15 residues. CDR3 in amino acids: CASSPGGRTGGELFF. The CDR3 nucleotides read TGTGCCAGCAGCCCAGGGGGGCGAACAGGCGGGGAGCTGTTTTTT. The complete variable domain, with remaining parts taken from reference TRBV7-3 and TRBJ2-2, reads GAGVSQTPSNKVTEKGKYVELRCDPISGHTALYWYRQSLGQGPEFLIYFQGTGAADDSGLPNDRFFAVRPEGSVSTLKIQRTERGDSAVYLCASSPGGRTGGELFFGEGSRLTVL.

V and J are TRBV6-1 and TRBJ2-1, with D unclear. Germline V gene lookup returns CDR1 MNHNS and CDR2 SASEGT. This CDR3 is 14 amino acids long. Deletions cut 5 bases from V and 5 bases from J, with 13 bases between. For the CDR3, the DNA is TGTGCCAGCAGTTCTCTTCTAACGGACAATGAGCAGTTCTTC. Translating gives CASSSLLTDNEQFF.

The genes are TRBV19 and TRBJ2-5; 7 bases align to TRBD1. Trimming at V came to 5 bases and at J to 1 base, leaving 16 bases not matched to a gene. The CDR3 covers 18 residues. Germline CDR1 is LNHDA and CDR2 is SQIVND (reference sequence). CDR3 region: CASSSPTGASIFQETQYF. The CDR3 DNA reads as TGTGCCAGTAGTTCCCCCACAGGGGCCAGCATATTCCAAGAGACCCAGTACTTC.

V is TRBV25-1 and J is TRBJ2-1; D gene ambiguous. The CDR3 contains 18 residues. Germline V gene lookup returns CDR1 MGHDK and CDR2 SYGVNS. V was clipped by 1 base and J by 0 bases, with 16 bases between them. This chain's CDR3 is CASSECKVLLSSYNEQFF. As DNA, the CDR3 is TGTGCCAGCAGTGAATGCAAAGTCCTCCTGAGCTCCTACAATGAGCAGTTCTTC.

As regards this clone: Other DNA sequences in this sample translate to the same CDR3. V usage is TRBV27 and J usage is TRBJ1-5, with D possibly TRBD1 on 6 matching bases. The CDR3 totals 13 residues. The germline V gene encodes CDR1 MNHEY and CDR2 SMNVEV (reference sequence). V was shortened by 2 bases and J by 4 bases, with 6 bases between the two germline ends. The CDR3 region has the DNA TGTGCCAGCAGTTTAACAGGGAATCAGCCCCAGCATTTT. Its translation is CASSLTGNQPQHF.